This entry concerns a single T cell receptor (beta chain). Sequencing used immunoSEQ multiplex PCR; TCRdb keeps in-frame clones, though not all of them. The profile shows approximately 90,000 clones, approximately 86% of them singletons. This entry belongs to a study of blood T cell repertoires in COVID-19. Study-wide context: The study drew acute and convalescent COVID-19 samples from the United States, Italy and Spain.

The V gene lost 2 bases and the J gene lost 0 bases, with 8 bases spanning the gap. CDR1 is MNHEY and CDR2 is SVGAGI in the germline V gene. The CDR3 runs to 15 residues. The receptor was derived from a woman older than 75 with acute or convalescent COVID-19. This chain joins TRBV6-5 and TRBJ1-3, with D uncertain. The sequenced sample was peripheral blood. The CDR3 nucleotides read TGTGCCAGCAGTTACGCCGGGAACTCTGGAAACACCATATATTTT. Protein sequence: CASSYAGNSGNTIYF.